The 29 T cell receptor beta chains below were found in one sample sequenced in a study of blood T cell repertoires in COVID-19 (dated by TCRdb to 2019 to 2021). The method behind the library was the immunoSEQ multiplex PCR assay. The source is immuneACCESS, and TCRdb retained only in-frame sequences with V and J called. Part of the clones is not carried over; for the studies checked, unresolved V genes explain less than half of this, and the remainder is unexplained. The table for this sample lists 300,000 to 350,000 clones; roughly 89% of them were counted only once. The ten top clones hold roughly 4% of the sample. The source material was peripheral blood. These receptors were obtained from a woman aged 60 to 75 with COVID-19, enrolled during active disease.

V and J are TRBV11-2 and TRBJ1-3; D not certain. Germline V gives CDR1 SGHAT, CDR2 FQNNGV. Trimming stripped 8 bases from V and 1 base from J, with 9 bases between. The CDR3 totals 13 residues. In DNA form, the CDR3 reads TGTGCCAGCGGCGGCTCGTCTGGAAACACCATATATTTT. Its protein product is CASGGSSGNTIYF. Full variable domain (missing parts from reference TRBV11-2 and TRBJ1-3): EAGVAQSPRYKIIEKRQSVAFWCNPISGHATLYWYQQILGQGPKLLIQFQNNGVVDDSQLPKDRFSAERLKGVDSTLKIQPAKLEDSAVYLCASGGSSGNTIYFGEGSWLTVV.

V and J are TRBV3-1 (or the pseudogene TRBV3-2) and TRBJ2-5; D gene unclear. Trimming shortened V by 1 base and J by 3 bases, and 3 bases separated the two germline ends. CDR3 size: 12 residues. The germline gives CDR1 LGHDT, CDR2 YNNKEL (reference sequence). This chain's CDR3 is CASSQVKETQYF. The CDR3 DNA sequence: TGTGCCAGCAGCCAAGTCAAAGAGACCCAGTACTTC.

The rearrangement links TRBV6-1 to TRBJ1-1; D is uncertain. CDR3 length equals 12 residues. Germline values: CDR1 MNHNS, CDR2 SASEGT. V lost 3 bases, J lost 10 bases, and 12 bases lay in between. The CDR3 region is CASSDPGGGAFF. DNA for the CDR3: TGTGCCAGCAGTGACCCGGGCGGAGGAGCTTTCTTT.

This clone was recorded once. V usage is TRBV28 and J usage is TRBJ2-3; D is possibly TRBD2 (6 bases). V was cut by 9 bases and J by 5 bases, with 18 bases left in between. CDR1 is MDHEN, CDR2 SYDVKM, per germline. The CDR3 totals 14 residues. The DNA of the CDR3 is TGTGCCAGTTATACCGGGAGCGCGGGAGATACGCAGTATTTT. It translates to CASYTGSAGDTQYF. Based on the CDR3 plus reference TRBV28 and TRBJ2-3, the full variable domain is DVKVTQSSRYLVKRTGEKVFLECVQDMDHENMFWYRQDPGLGLRLIYFSYDVKMKEKGDIPEGYSVSREKKERFSLILESASTNQTSMYLCASYTGSAGDTQYFGPGTRLTVL.

V and J are TRBV2 and TRBJ1-5; D is uncertain. The V end was cut by 3 bases, the J end by 6 bases, with 15 bases between. The CDR3 has 15 residues. CDR1 is SNHLY and CDR2 is FYNNEI in the germline V gene. CDR3 loop: CASSDGPTTGQPQHF. The DNA of the CDR3 is TGTGCCAGCAGTGATGGTCCAACGACGGGTCAGCCCCAGCATTTT.

The genes are TRBV5-1 and TRBJ1-5; 7 bases are a match to TRBD1. V gave up 4 bases and J gave up 4 bases; unmatched junction bases: 14. Germline-derived CDR1 and CDR2 are SGHRS and YFSETQ. The CDR3 loop spans 17 amino acids. This CDR3 is CASSLLPGQNLNQPQHF. The CDR3 DNA sequence: TGCGCCAGCAGCCTCCTCCCGGGACAGAACCTTAATCAGCCCCAGCATTTT.

The gene calls are TRBV10-3 and TRBJ1-2, with 7 positions matching TRBD1. V lost 6 bases and J lost 4; bases outside the gene matches: 5. Germline CDR1 and CDR2: ENHRY and SYGVKD. This CDR3 has 13 amino acids. CDR3 residues: CAISAGTVYGYTF. DNA of the CDR3: TGTGCCATCAGCGCCGGGACAGTCTATGGCTACACCTTC.

The V and J genes are TRBV18 and TRBJ1-5, with TRBD1 identical over 12 bases. The germline V gene has CDR1 KGHSH and CDR2 LQKENI. The V segment lost 0 bases and the J segment 9 bases; nucleotides outside the gene matches: 9. CDR3 length equals 17 residues. Here the CDR3 reads CASSPPGQGASLGPQHF. The CDR3 DNA is TGTGCCAGCTCACCACCGGGACAGGGGGCCTCCTTGGGGCCCCAGCATTTT.

J is TRBJ2-2 and V is TRBV5-1, with 8 bases matching TRBD2. The CDR3 length is 15 residues. CDR1 and CDR2 (germline): SGHRS, YFSETQ. The V gene end was trimmed by 0 bases and the J gene end by 5 bases; junction bases not matched to a gene: 3. The CDR3 DNA reads as TGCGCCAGCAGCTTGGTAGCGGGGATTACCGGGGAGCTGTTTTTT. Amino acid sequence: CASSLVAGITGELFF.

The CDR3 protein is CSVEGIAGGRETQYF. The CDR3 nucleotides are TGCAGCGTTGAAGGCATTGCAGGGGGCCGAGAGACCCAGTACTTC. The chain carries TRBV29-1 and TRBJ2-5; 8 nucleotides line up with TRBD1. CDR3 length: 15 amino acids. Germline-derived CDR1 and CDR2 are SQVTM and ANQGSEA. Losses at the gene ends were 1 base for V and 4 bases for J; bases not matched to a gene: 8.

This chain connects TRBV6-5 to TRBJ1-5; D is ambiguous. The CDR3 consists of 13 residues. V gave up 6 bases and J gave up 0 bases, with 6 bases separating them. Germline V gives CDR1 MNHEY, CDR2 SVGAGI. CDR3 in amino acids: CASRRYSNQPQHF. In nucleotides, the CDR3 is TGTGCCAGCAGGAGATATAGCAATCAGCCCCAGCATTTT.

V gene TRBV11-3 combines with J gene TRBJ2-1; D gene unclear. CDR1 SGHNT and CDR2 YENEEA come from the germline V gene. V lost 1 base, J lost 0 bases, and 7 bases lay in between. The CDR3 runs 15 residues. The CDR3 DNA is TGTGCCAGCAGCTTAGGGGCTGCCTCCTACAATGAGCAGTTCTTC. It encodes CASSLGAASYNEQFF. The full variable domain, completed using reference TRBV11-3 and TRBJ2-1, is EAGVVQSPRYKIIEKKQPVAFWCNPISGHNTLYWYLQNLGQGPELLIRYENEEAVDDSQLPKDRFSAERLKGVDSTLKIQPAELGDSAVYLCASSLGAASYNEQFFGPGTRLTVL.

The V gene is TRBV27, the J gene TRBJ1-6; TRBD1 aligns across 9 bases. With V trimmed by 6 bases and J by 0 bases, 12 bases remained unmatched. Germline V CDR1 and CDR2: MNHEY, SMNVEV (reference sequence). This CDR3 is built from 19 residues. CDR3 DNA sequence: TGTGCCAGCAGGGGGGGGACAGGGCACTTGAGCTCCTATAATTCACCCCTCCACTTT. It specifies CASRGGTGHLSSYNSPLHF.

J is TRBJ1-2 and V is TRBV19, with D perhaps TRBD1 (6 bases). CDR1 is LNHDA, CDR2 SQIVND, per germline (reference sequence). CDR3 size: 17 residues. The germline V and J ends were trimmed by 4 bases and 5 bases, with 23 bases remaining between them. CDR3 loop: CASSRQSFGQPLYGYTF. CDR3 nucleotides: TGTGCCAGTAGTAGACAATCTTTCGGACAGCCTTTATATGGCTACACCTTC.

The chain uses TRBV28 and TRBJ1-2, with D unresolved. Germline CDR1 reads MDHEN; CDR2 reads SYDVKM. The V end was cut by 1 base, the J end by 4 bases, with 4 bases between. The CDR3 is 12 amino acids. CDR3 DNA sequence: TGTGCCAGCAGTTTATTCGGCTATGGCTACACCTTC. Translating it yields CASSLFGYGYTF.

The chain employs TRBV19 and TRBJ1-2, with 10 bases lining up with TRBD1. V lost 4 bases to trimming and J lost 6 bases; unmatched junction nucleotides: 11. Germline CDR1 reads LNHDA; CDR2 reads SQIVND (reference sequence). This CDR3 has 16 residues. Written as DNA, the CDR3 is TGTGCCAGTAGTAGAACGACCGGGACAGGGGAACATGGCTACACCTTC. Protein: CASSRTTGTGEHGYTF. Looking up the rest from reference TRBV19 and TRBJ1-2 gives the full variable domain: DGGITQSPKYLFRKEGQNVTLSCEQNLNHDAMYWYRQDPGQGLRLIYYSQIVNDFQKGDIAEGYSVSREKKESFPLTVTSAQKNPTAFYLCASSRTTGTGEHGYTFGSGTRLTVV.

This rearrangement joins TRBV5-1 to TRBJ2-6, with D perhaps matching TRBD1 (6 bases). The germline V and J ends were trimmed by 4 bases and 2 bases, with 10 bases remaining between them. CDR1 and CDR2 from the germline V gene are SGHRS and YFSETQ. This CDR3 is 15 amino acids long. The CDR3: CASSRDMTGANVLTF. CDR3 nucleotide sequence: TGCGCCAGCAGCCGGGACATGACTGGGGCCAACGTCCTGACTTTC.

This clone was found a few times. V gene TRBV7-8 combines with J gene TRBJ2-1, with TRBD1 as a possible D gene (6 bases). V lost 5 bases and J lost 4, with 9 bases in between. Germline V CDR1 and CDR2: SGHVS, FQNEAQ. The CDR3 has 13 amino acids. CDR3 sequence: CASSRGHYNEQFF. Written as DNA, the CDR3 is TGTGCCAGCAGCCGGGGACATTACAATGAGCAGTTCTTC.

The chain recombines TRBV12-2 with TRBJ2-3; the DNA was not used to check the table's D call, TRBD2. TRBV12-2 is a pseudogene locus. CDR3 length: 18 residues. The CDR3, as DNA: TGTGCAAGTCGCTTCATTGGGCGACTAGCGGGGGCCACAGATACGCAGTATTTT. It yields the protein CASRFIGRLAGATDTQYF.

In its sample, this clone was seen once. The chain has TRBV11-2 and TRBJ2-7; 7 positions agree with TRBD2. Germline trimming cut 6 bases from V and 2 bases from J; bases unmatched to any gene: 10. The CDR3 is 15 residues long. In germline, CDR1 is SGHAT, CDR2 FQNNGV. The CDR3 here is CASRGGFSFPYEQYF. In DNA form, the CDR3 reads TGTGCCAGCAGGGGGGGGTTTTCCTTCCCCTACGAGCAGTACTTC.

For the CDR3, the DNA is TGTGCCAGCAGCAAAACAGGGGGCATTACTGAAGCTTTCTTT. Protein sequence: CASSKTGGITEAFF. V usage is TRBV7-9 and J usage is TRBJ1-1; TRBD1 aligns across 9 bases. CDR1 is SEHNR, CDR2 FQNEAQ, per germline (reference sequence). The CDR3 covers 14 residues. The ends lost 5 bases at V and 5 bases at J; junction bases unmatched: 6. Together with reference TRBV7-9 and TRBJ1-1, the CDR3 gives the full variable domain: DTGVSQNPRHKITKRGQNVTFRCDPISEHNRLYWYRQTLGQGPEFLTYFQNEAQLEKSRLLSDRFSAERPKGSFSTLEIQRTEQGDSAMYLCASSKTGGITEAFFGQGTRLTVV.

This clone has just one count. The chain combines TRBV20-1 with TRBJ1-1; D is ambiguous. The CDR3 has 10 residues. Trimming pared 5 bases from V and 4 bases from J, leaving 5 bases between. CDR1 DFQATT and CDR2 SNEGSKA come from the germline V gene (reference sequence). The CDR3 DNA sequence: TGCAGTGCTCCCATCACTGAAGCTTTCTTT. It codes for CSAPITEAFF.

In its sample, this clone was seen once. V usage is TRBV19 and J usage is TRBJ1-2; D might be TRBD1 (6 bases). Trimming stripped 2 bases from V and 7 bases from J, with 14 bases between. The CDR3 contains 14 residues. Per germline, CDR1 LNHDA and CDR2 SQIVND (reference sequence). In DNA form, the CDR3 reads TGTGCCAGTAGTATATTGACAGGCGCTCGTGGCTACACCTTC. As protein: CASSILTGARGYTF.

The CDR3 here is CASSPQTGAYNSPLHF. The CDR3 DNA reads as TGTGCCAGCAGCCCCCAAACAGGGGCCTATAATTCACCCCTCCACTTT. The rearrangement links TRBV7-9 to TRBJ1-6, with 7 positions matching TRBD1. This CDR3 is 16 amino acids long. Losses at the gene ends were 5 bases for V and 2 bases for J; bases not matched to a gene: 6. Germline values: CDR1 SEHNR, CDR2 FQNEAQ (reference sequence). The full variable domain, in which reference TRBV7-9 and TRBJ1-6 provide the parts outside the CDR3, is DTGVSQNPRHKITKRGQNVTFRCDPISEHNRLYWYRQTLGQGPEFLTYFQNEAQLEKSRLLSDRFSAERPKGSFSTLEIQRTEQGDSAMYLCASSPQTGAYNSPLHFGNGTRLTVT.

This rearrangement joins TRBV9 to TRBJ1-4, with a possible D match to TRBD1 (5 bases). The CDR3 extends over 14 amino acids. V dropped 4 bases and J dropped 3 bases, with 10 bases sitting between them. CDR1 is SGDLS and CDR2 is YYNGEE in the germline V gene. This CDR3 is CASSRQTSNEKLFF. The DNA for the CDR3 is TGTGCCAGCAGCAGACAGACATCTAATGAAAAACTGTTTTTT.

V and J are TRBV3-1 (or the pseudogene TRBV3-2) and TRBJ1-6; the match to TRBD1 covers 9 bases. Germline V lookup: CDR1 LGHDT, CDR2 YNNKEL (reference sequence). V gave up 8 bases and J gave up 7 bases; unmatched junction bases: 9. This CDR3 has 15 amino acids. The CDR3: CASGTRGQGNSPLHF. Written as DNA, the CDR3 is TGTGCCAGCGGAACGAGGGGACAGGGAAATTCACCCCTCCACTTT.

The chain is built from TRBV7-8 and TRBJ2-2; 8 bases are shared with TRBD2. This CDR3 spans 17 amino acids. Trimming removed 4 bases from V and 3 bases from J; junction bases left unmatched: 10. In germline, CDR1 is SGHVS, CDR2 FQNEAQ. The CDR3 DNA is TGTGCCAGCAGCTCACAAGTTACTAGCGGTTACACCGGGGAGCTGTTTTTT. Translated: CASSSQVTSGYTGELFF.

The V call is TRBV24-1, the J call TRBJ2-2, with a tentative D call TRBD1 (6 bases). This CDR3 comprises 16 residues. The germline V gene encodes CDR1 KGHDR and CDR2 SFDVKD. V lost 7 bases and J 3 bases, leaving 17 bases between the germline ends. The CDR3 here is CATSLAGTRHTGELFF. The CDR3 DNA reads as TGTGCCACCAGCCTCGCCGGGACAAGACACACCGGGGAGCTGTTTTTT.

The rearrangement links TRBV5-6 to TRBJ2-3; a weak D match, TRBD1 (6 bases). Germline lookup yields CDR1 SGHDT and CDR2 YYEEEE. Trimming took off 4 bases at V and 4 bases at J, with 16 bases between the two ends. This CDR3 contains 15 residues. The CDR3 DNA is TGTGCCAGCAGCCCTACCGGACAGACACCAGATACGCAGTATTTT. Translating it yields CASSPTGQTPDTQYF. The whole variable domain, remainder taken from reference TRBV5-6 and TRBJ2-3, is DAGVTQSPTHLIKTRGQQVTLRCSPKSGHDTVSWYQQALGQGPQFIFQYYEEEERQRGNFPDRFSGHQFPNYSSELNVNALLLGDSALYLCASSPTGQTPDTQYFGPGTRLTVL.